Shown below are 29 T cell receptor beta chains from a single sample sequenced in a study of T cells in localized non-small cell lung cancer. The table came from immunoSEQ multiplex PCR; TCRdb's copy has only in-frame clones and leaves some out. The sample has around 40,000 clones, roughly 83% seen once; the top ten hold roughly 7.5%. Source: PBMCs, taken before any cancer treatment. These TCRs come from a man aged 40 to 75 with stage II lung adenocarcinoma.

The chain has TRBV11-1 and TRBJ2-1; tentatively, D is TRBD2 (7 bases). The CDR3 is made up of 15 amino acids. Germline V gene data show CDR1 as SGHAT and CDR2 as FQDESV (reference sequence). V gave up 5 bases and J gave up 5 bases, with 16 bases separating them. CDR3 residues: CASSPRRGGDNEQFF. CDR3 DNA: TGTGCCAGCAGCCCTAGGAGAGGGGGGGACAATGAGCAGTTCTTC. Full variable domain (rest looked up from reference TRBV11-1 and TRBJ2-1): EAEVAQSPRYKITEKSQAVAFWCDPISGHATLYWYRQILGQGPELLVQFQDESVVDDSQLPKDRFSAERLKGVDSTLKIQPAELGDSAMYLCASSPRRGGDNEQFFGPGTRLTVL.

CDR3 sequence reads: CASSGRGASKGTGELFF. The CDR3 DNA sequence: TGTGCCAGCAGCGGGCGGGGAGCTAGTAAAGGGACCGGGGAGCTGTTTTTT. This chain connects TRBV9 to TRBJ2-2; D may be TRBD2 (6 bases). V lost 3 bases and J 5 bases, leaving 20 bases between the germline ends. CDR3 length: 17 amino acids. Germline V gives CDR1 SGDLS, CDR2 YYNGEE.

The genes are TRBV10-1 and TRBJ2-7; either TRBD1 or TRBD2 may fit D (5 bases each). Germline V gene lookup returns CDR1 WNHNN and CDR2 SYGVQD (reference sequence). V lost 6 bases and J lost 2, with 17 bases in between. The CDR3 consists of 15 residues. The CDR3 coding sequence is TGCGCCAGCAGCGACACCGGGACGGTAGCCTACGAGCAGTACTTC. Its translation: CASSDTGTVAYEQYF.

This chain joins TRBV5-1 and TRBJ2-3, with 8 bases that match TRBD2. Germline trimming cut 8 bases from V and 4 bases from J; bases unmatched to any gene: 12. Germline assignment: CDR1 SGHRS and CDR2 YFSETQ. The CDR3 length is 15 residues. The DNA for the CDR3 is TGCGCCAGTCAACGGGAGGGCCTTTTATCAGATACGCAGTATTTT. Residues: CASQREGLLSDTQYF.

The rearrangement uses TRBV15 and TRBJ1-6; 7 nucleotides line up with TRBD1. CDR3 length: 14 residues. Trimming cost V 5 bases and J 6 bases; bases outside gene matches: 4. Germline V gene sequence: CDR1 LNHNV, CDR2 YYDKDF (reference sequence). CDR3 nucleotides: TGTGCCACCAGCCGGGGACAGTTTAATTCACCCCTCCACTTT. Translation: CATSRGQFNSPLHF.

V and J are TRBV7-9 and TRBJ1-2; D call uncertain. V gave up 7 bases and J gave up 6 bases, with 18 bases separating them. This CDR3 is 14 amino acids long. Looked up from germline, CDR1 is SEHNR and CDR2 is FQNEAQ (reference sequence). The CDR3 DNA follows: TGTGCCAGCACCTTCTTAGGAGGGAACGATGGCTACACCTTC. Translation gives CASTFLGGNDGYTF.

The chain is built from TRBV7-2 and TRBJ2-7; D perhaps matches TRBD1 (5 bases). This CDR3 contains 13 residues. Per the germline V gene, CDR1 is SGHTA and CDR2 is FQGNSA. Trimming pared 5 bases from V and 5 bases from J, leaving 13 bases between. Here the CDR3 reads CASSPTWGHEQYF. The CDR3 DNA follows: TGTGCCAGCAGCCCCACGTGGGGCCACGAGCAGTACTTC.

This clone showed up just a few times. The genes are TRBV10-1 and TRBJ1-1; D is unresolved. The CDR3 runs 10 residues. The V end was cut by 7 bases, the J end by 8 bases, with 8 bases between. From germline, CDR1 is WNHNN and CDR2 SYGVQD (reference sequence). The CDR3 DNA sequence: TGCGCCAGCACTACGACAGAAGCTTTCTTT. Translating it yields CASTTTEAFF.

The rearrangement uses TRBV7-2 and TRBJ2-5; 10 nucleotides match TRBD1. Trimming at V came to 3 bases and at J to 5 bases, leaving 3 bases not matched to a gene. Germline V gene data show CDR1 as SGHTA and CDR2 as FQGNSA. The CDR3 consists of 14 residues. The CDR3 here is CASSLGQGTETQYF. Here the CDR3 DNA reads TGTGCCAGCAGCTTGGGACAGGGGACCGAGACCCAGTACTTC.

This chain joins TRBV28 and TRBJ2-3; 7 nucleotides align to TRBD2. This CDR3 is 15 amino acids long. Per germline, CDR1 MDHEN and CDR2 SYDVKM. V gave up 4 bases and J gave up 6 bases; unmatched junction bases: 10. CDR3 nucleotides: TGTGCCAGCAGTTCGGGAAGCGGGATGCTGGATACGCAGTATTTT. This codes for CASSSGSGMLDTQYF.

The V gene is TRBV7-7, the J gene TRBJ2-5; TRBD2 aligns across 8 bases. Trimming took 8 bases from V and 1 from J; bases not matched to a gene: 6. The germline gives CDR1 SSHAT, CDR2 FNYEAQ (reference sequence). This CDR3 has 14 residues. The CDR3 nucleotides are TGTGCCAGCGGATTAGCGGGGTTCCAAGAGACCCAGTACTTC. Translated: CASGLAGFQETQYF.

The chain recombines TRBV18 with TRBJ1-2; D unclear. V was shortened by 2 bases and J by 12 bases, with 16 bases between the two germline ends. CDR1 and CDR2 from the germline V gene are KGHSH and LQKENI. The CDR3 spans 13 residues. For the CDR3, the DNA is TGTGCCAGCTCACCAAGACAAACGGAGTCCAACACCTTC. Protein: CASSPRQTESNTF. Based on the CDR3 plus reference TRBV18 and TRBJ1-2, the full variable domain is NAGVMQNPRHLVRRRGQEARLRCSPMKGHSHVYWYRQLPEEGLKFMVYLQKENIIDESGMPKERFSAEFPKEGPSILRIQQVVRGDSAAYFCASSPRQTESNTFGSGTRLTVV.

This sequence joins TRBV27 and TRBJ2-7, with D hard to call. CDR3 length: 13 amino acids. V was pared by 4 bases and J by 3 bases, with 10 bases between. CDR1 and CDR2 from the germline V gene are MNHEY and SMNVEV (reference sequence). The CDR3 spells CASSYSEGYEQYF. The CDR3 bases are TGTGCCAGCAGTTACTCTGAAGGCTACGAGCAGTACTTC.

J is TRBJ2-5 and V is TRBV18; 9 nucleotides agree with TRBD1. The CDR3 runs 16 residues. The V and J ends lost 0 bases and 1 base, in that order; junction bases with no gene match: 3. CDR1 is KGHSH, CDR2 LQKENI, per germline. The DNA of the CDR3 is TGTGCCAGCTCACCACCCACAGGGGGCTCCCAAGAGACCCAGTACTTC. Its protein product is CASSPPTGGSQETQYF.

This clone was detected only a few times. V usage is TRBV5-1 and J usage is TRBJ1-4, with D possibly TRBD1 on 5 matching bases. The germline V gene has CDR1 SGHRS and CDR2 YFSETQ. V was cut by 4 bases and J by 3 bases, with 10 bases left in between. The CDR3 spans 14 residues. The CDR3 coding sequence is TGCGCCAGCAGCACGCAGGGAGCTAATGAAAAACTGTTTTTT. Encoded protein: CASSTQGANEKLFF.

This chain connects TRBV7-9 to TRBJ1-1; 8 bases fit TRBD1. Germline CDR1 is SEHNR and CDR2 is FQNEAQ (reference sequence). The V gene end was trimmed by 5 bases and the J gene end by 8 bases; junction bases not matched to a gene: 7. The CDR3 is made up of 13 amino acids. The CDR3 sequence is CASSPGTGGEAFF. CDR3 DNA sequence: TGTGCCAGCAGCCCCGGGACAGGTGGAGAAGCTTTCTTT. Looking up the rest from reference TRBV7-9 and TRBJ1-1 gives the full variable domain: DTGVSQNPRHKITKRGQNVTFRCDPISEHNRLYWYRQTLGQGPEFLTYFQNEAQLEKSRLLSDRFSAERPKGSFSTLEIQRTEQGDSAMYLCASSPGTGGEAFFGQGTRLTVV.

CDR3 protein: CASSRDRLRSPLHF. The CDR3 bases are TGTGCCAGCAGCCGGGACCGCCTCCGTTCACCCCTCCACTTT. The chain uses TRBV6-5 and TRBJ1-6, with D maybe TRBD1 (5 bases). CDR3 size: 14 residues. Germline V gene lookup returns CDR1 MNHEY and CDR2 SVGAGI. Trimming cost V 6 bases and J 9 bases, with 15 bases left between them.

This sequence joins TRBV12-5 and TRBJ1-5, with D uncertain. CDR3 length: 13 amino acids. Germline V gene lookup returns CDR1 LGHNT and CDR2 FRNRAP. V was clipped by 7 bases and J by 1 base, with 8 bases between them. CDR3 nucleotides: TGTGCTAGTGCGCTCGAGAGCAATCAGCCCCAGCATTTT. It translates to CASALESNQPQHF.

This clone came up a few times. The CDR3 DNA follows: TGTGCCAGCAGCCCCGGGGCGACCTATAATTCACCCCTCCACTTT. It is translated as CASSPGATYNSPLHF. This chain uses TRBV11-2 with TRBJ1-6; maybe TRBD1 (5 bases). CDR3 length: 15 residues. Germline V gene sequence: CDR1 SGHAT, CDR2 FQNNGV. V was shortened by 5 bases and J by 2 bases, with 10 bases between the two germline ends.

The chain joins TRBV30 to TRBJ1-3; D is uncertain. The V and J ends lost 4 bases and 4 bases respectively, with 17 bases between them. The CDR3 runs 15 residues. Germline lookup yields CDR1 GTSNPN and CDR2 SVGIG (reference sequence). The CDR3: CAWTTQSAGGNTIYF. The CDR3 DNA is TGTGCCTGGACAACCCAGTCGGCCGGGGGAAACACCATATATTTT.

The chain has TRBV7-8 and TRBJ2-1, with TRBD2 identical over 10 bases. The V gene end was trimmed by 6 bases and the J gene end by 8 bases; junction bases not matched to a gene: 10. Germline CDR1 is SGHVS and CDR2 is FQNEAQ. The CDR3 covers 15 residues. The DNA for the CDR3 is TGTGCCAGCAGAAGATTTAGCGGGAGGCTCGATGAGCAGTTCTTC. Its translation is CASRRFSGRLDEQFF.

The CDR3 region is CASSPGLQETQYF. The CDR3, as DNA: TGTGCCAGCAGTCCGGGACTACAAGAGACCCAGTACTTC. The chain combines TRBV28 with TRBJ2-5; 7 bases fit TRBD2. Germline V gene lookup returns CDR1 MDHEN and CDR2 SYDVKM. With V trimmed by 5 bases and J by 2 bases, 2 bases remained unmatched. This CDR3 spans 13 amino acids.

This chain joins TRBV10-3 and TRBJ2-5; 9 bases match TRBD2. The germline CDR1 and CDR2 sequences are ENHRY and SYGVKD. Trimming at V came to 6 bases and at J to 7 bases, leaving 15 bases not matched to a gene. The CDR3 runs 16 residues. The CDR3: CAIRRSSAGGGGTQYF. The CDR3 DNA reads TGTGCCATCAGAAGGTCGTCGGCGGGAGGGGGGGGGACCCAGTACTTC.

The V gene is TRBV2, the J gene TRBJ2-7; 11 bases match TRBD2. CDR1 is SNHLY, CDR2 FYNNEI, per germline. CDR3 size: 15 residues. J was trimmed by 6 bases and V by 10 bases; bases with no gene match: 14. This CDR3 is CATQMGTSGVREQYF. The CDR3 DNA sequence: TGTGCCACTCAGATGGGGACTAGCGGAGTCCGCGAGCAGTACTTC.

This clone turned up a few times. V gene TRBV21-1 combines with J gene TRBJ2-7; the table's D gene call, TRBD1, was not cross checked with the DNA. TRBV21-1 is assigned pseudogene status. The CDR3 consists of 12 residues. For the CDR3, the DNA is TGTGCCAGCCCGGACAGGGCGCGAGAGCAGTACTTC. This translates into CASPDRAREQYF.

The CDR3 DNA reads as TGTGCCACCAGGTCGCGACAGGGGACTGATGAGCAGTTCTTC. As protein: CATRSRQGTDEQFF. V gene TRBV15 combines with J gene TRBJ2-1; 8 positions agree with TRBD1. This CDR3 is built from 14 residues. The trim removed 6 bases at V and 8 bases at J, leaving 9 bases unmatched. The germline gives CDR1 LNHNV, CDR2 YYDKDF (reference sequence).

This clone occurred once. The chain uses TRBV27 and TRBJ2-7; TRBD1 is a possible D gene (6 bases). Trimming shortened V by 3 bases and J by 1 base, and 10 bases separated the two germline ends. The CDR3 runs to 14 residues. From germline, CDR1 is MNHEY and CDR2 SMNVEV (reference sequence). CDR3 protein: CASSFVDRSYEQYF. CDR3 nucleotide sequence: TGTGCCAGCAGTTTCGTGGACAGATCCTACGAGCAGTACTTC.

The J gene is TRBJ2-7, the V gene TRBV6-5, with D perhaps matching TRBD2 (5 bases). Deletions cut 6 bases from V and 4 bases from J, with 13 bases between. The CDR3 totals 13 residues. Germline V gene lookup returns CDR1 MNHEY and CDR2 SVGAGI. CDR3 coding DNA: TGTGCCAGCAGGGCGGGCCGTACTTACGAGCAGTACTTC. This encodes CASRAGRTYEQYF.

This clone was picked up a small number of times. The V and J genes are TRBV28 and TRBJ1-5; no firm D call. Deletions cut 3 bases from V and 0 bases from J, with 15 bases between. The germline gives CDR1 MDHEN, CDR2 SYDVKM. This CDR3 comprises 17 residues. This CDR3 reads CASSFHTASYSNQPQHF. CDR3 coding DNA: TGTGCCAGCAGTTTCCATACAGCTTCCTATAGCAATCAGCCCCAGCATTTT.